What follows are 27 T cell receptor beta chains derived from one specimen sequenced in a study of graft-versus-host responses after intestinal transplantation. Profiling relied on immunoSEQ multiplex PCR, and the TCRdb table lists in-frame clones only, not all of them. The sample shows 84,000 or so clones, 80% to 95% of them seen only once. Their specific antigens are unknown. The material sequenced was unstimulated CD4+ T cells sorted from spleen or lymph node cells, taken before intestinal transplant. These receptors were taken from a human donor who received an intestinal transplant.

The chain links TRBV4-1 to TRBJ1-5; D remains unclear. The CDR3 is made up of 16 amino acids. Germline CDR1 reads MGHRA; CDR2 reads YSYEKL. The germline V and J ends were trimmed by 5 bases and 0 bases, with 14 bases remaining between them. The CDR3 DNA reads TGCGCCAGCAGCTTAAACGGAGCGTATAGCAATCAGCCCCAGCATTTT. Amino acids: CASSLNGAYSNQPQHF.

V gene TRBV10-3 combines with J gene TRBJ2-1; D perhaps matches TRBD2 (5 bases). The CDR3 is 14 amino acids. V dropped 3 bases and J dropped 7 bases, with 13 bases sitting between them. Germline CDR1 ENHRY, CDR2 SYGVKD. The CDR3 DNA sequence: TGTGCCATCAGTGAATCAGCCCCGGGGAATGAGCAGTTCTTC. As protein: CAISESAPGNEQFF.

V and J are TRBV20-1 and TRBJ2-7; no firm D call. Germline lookup yields CDR1 DFQATT and CDR2 SNEGSKA (reference sequence). With 1 base removed from V and 2 bases from J, the gap between germline ends came to 3 bases. The CDR3 has 11 residues. The CDR3 loop is CSARATYEQYF. CDR3 DNA sequence: TGCAGTGCTAGAGCTACCTACGAGCAGTACTTC.

The rearrangement uses TRBV6-1 and TRBJ1-1, with 8 bases lining up with TRBD1. This CDR3 is built from 13 residues. V was pared by 7 bases and J by 4 bases, with 5 bases of the junction left unmatched. The germline CDR1 and CDR2 sequences are MNHNS and SASEGT. The CDR3 sequence: CASNRGYSTEAFF. The DNA for the CDR3 is TGTGCCAGCAACAGGGGGTACAGCACTGAAGCTTTCTTT.

V gene TRBV10-1 combines with J gene TRBJ2-7, with D perhaps matching TRBD1 (5 bases). V was shortened by 3 bases and J by 5 bases, with 11 bases between the two germline ends. The CDR3 covers 13 residues. Germline V lookup: CDR1 WNHNN, CDR2 SYGVQD (reference sequence). In nucleotides, the CDR3 is TGCGCCAGCAGTGATGCAGGGAACAACGAGCAGTACTTC. Protein: CASSDAGNNEQYF.

This clone was detected once. The V call is TRBV11-2, the J call TRBJ2-7; no definite D call. The CDR3 length is 15 residues. The V and J ends lost 0 bases and 7 bases respectively, with 16 bases between them. Germline values: CDR1 SGHAT, CDR2 FQNNGV. CDR3 residues: CASSLDGLPSREQYF. The CDR3 DNA is TGTGCCAGCAGCTTAGATGGCCTCCCCTCGAGGGAGCAGTACTTC. Full variable domain (rest looked up from reference TRBV11-2 and TRBJ2-7): EAGVAQSPRYKIIEKRQSVAFWCNPISGHATLYWYQQILGQGPKLLIQFQNNGVVDDSQLPKDRFSAERLKGVDSTLKIQPAKLEDSAVYLCASSLDGLPSREQYFGPGTRLTVT.

The chain has TRBV7-7 and TRBJ2-1, with D perhaps matching TRBD1 or TRBD2 (5 bases each). The germline V gene encodes CDR1 SSHAT and CDR2 FNYEAQ (reference sequence). Trimming took 5 bases from V and 8 from J, leaving 22 bases between them. There are 16 residues in the CDR3. The CDR3 region has the DNA TGTGCCAGCAGCCCCTCCGGGGCGCTAAGTGTCGATGAGCAGTTCTTC. Residues: CASSPSGALSVDEQFF.

The J gene is TRBJ2-7, the V gene TRBV6-1, with D perhaps assigned TRBD1 or TRBD2 (5 bases each). Germline CDR1 reads MNHNS; CDR2 reads SASEGT. Trimming took 4 bases from V and 3 from J, leaving 13 bases between them. CDR3 size: 14 residues. In DNA, the CDR3 is TGTGCCAGCAGTGTTGAACCGGGACGCTACGAGCAGTACTTC. Its translation: CASSVEPGRYEQYF.

V gene TRBV28 combines with J gene TRBJ2-3; no firm D call. Germline-derived CDR1 and CDR2 are MDHEN and SYDVKM. Trimming pared 10 bases from V and 0 bases from J, leaving 14 bases between. This CDR3 spans 14 amino acids. The CDR3 sequence: CATKRSVSTDTQYF. The CDR3 DNA reads TGTGCCACGAAGAGAAGCGTCAGCACAGATACGCAGTATTTT.

This clone was seen once. This chain connects TRBV25-1 to TRBJ2-5; TRBD2 matches 7 bases. CDR3 size: 14 residues. Germline-derived CDR1 and CDR2 are MGHDK and SYGVNS. J gave up 4 bases and V 8 bases, and 10 bases lay outside the gene matches. The CDR3 region has the DNA TGTGCCAGCTCGCGGGGCGGGAGACGAGAGACCCAGTACTTC. Its translation: CASSRGGRRETQYF.

The J gene is TRBJ2-5, the V gene TRBV27; D remains ambiguous. The CDR3 has 12 residues. V shed 6 bases and J shed 2 bases, with 7 bases lying between them. Germline V gene data show CDR1 as MNHEY and CDR2 as SMNVEV (reference sequence). DNA for the CDR3: TGTGCCAGCAGCAACCCTCAAGAGACCCAGTACTTC. This translates into CASSNPQETQYF.

The rearrangement links TRBV6-5 to TRBJ1-4; D unresolved. The CDR3 loop spans 14 amino acids. Germline CDR1 MNHEY, CDR2 SVGAGI. V gave up 2 bases and J gave up 4 bases, with 8 bases separating them. The CDR3 reads CASSYRRVNEKLFF. In DNA, the CDR3 is TGTGCCAGCAGTTACCGGCGTGTTAATGAAAAACTGTTTTTT.

The chain couples TRBV6-1 to TRBJ2-3; no definite D call. The CDR3 is made up of 14 amino acids. V was trimmed by 6 bases and J by 1 base, leaving 11 bases between them. Germline V gene sequence: CDR1 MNHNS, CDR2 SASEGT. The chain's CDR3 is CASRASDGTDTQYF. The CDR3 nucleotides are TGTGCCAGCAGAGCCTCGGATGGCACAGATACGCAGTATTTT.

The rearrangement joins TRBV4-1 to TRBJ1-6, with D unclear. Trimming stripped 2 bases from V and 3 bases from J, with 14 bases between. The CDR3 covers 17 residues. The germline V gene has CDR1 MGHRA and CDR2 YSYEKL. CDR3 loop: CASSQSRAISYNSPLHF. CDR3 nucleotides: TGCGCCAGCAGCCAAAGTCGGGCTATTAGCTATAATTCACCCCTCCACTTT.

This clone was observed once. The chain has TRBV5-1 and TRBJ2-2; 12 nucleotides match TRBD2. Looked up from germline, CDR1 is SGHRS and CDR2 is YFSETQ. V shed 4 bases, J shed 4 bases, and the junction held 14 bases outside the gene matches. This CDR3 contains 19 residues. CDR3 coding DNA: TGCGCCAGCAGCGTACTAGCGGGAGGATTTAGTAGAGGCACCGGGGAGCTGTTTTTT. This sequence encodes CASSVLAGGFSRGTGELFF. The full variable domain, completed using reference TRBV5-1 and TRBJ2-2, is KAGVTQTPRYLIKTRGQQVTLSCSPISGHRSVSWYQQTPGQGLQFLFEYFSETQRNKGNFPGRFSGRQFSNSRSEMNVSTLELGDSALYLCASSVLAGGFSRGTGELFFGEGSRLTVL.

This chain links TRBV7-9 with TRBJ2-1; D uncertain. The CDR3 length is 12 residues. CDR1 and CDR2 (germline): SEHNR, FQNEAQ (reference sequence). The V end was cut by 5 bases, the J end by 9 bases, with 11 bases between. The CDR3 region is CASSRDRVEQFF. In DNA form, the CDR3 reads TGTGCCAGCAGCCGCGATAGGGTTGAGCAGTTCTTC.

This chain uses TRBV7-9 with TRBJ1-2, with no clear D. With 4 bases removed from V and 4 bases from J, the gap between germline ends came to 10 bases. The CDR3 consists of 13 residues. Germline CDR1 and CDR2: SEHNR and FQNEAQ (reference sequence). The DNA for the CDR3 is TGTGCCAGCAGCTCTGAGGTTGTCTATGGCTACACCTTC. As protein: CASSSEVVYGYTF.

The chain links TRBV6-6 to TRBJ1-2; no clear D gene. In germline, CDR1 is MNHNY, CDR2 SVGAGI (reference sequence). V gave up 3 bases and J gave up 8 bases, with 13 bases separating them. This CDR3 has 13 amino acids. The CDR3 nucleotides read TGTGCCAGCAGTTATCTAGATGTTATGGGCTACACCTTC. Its protein product is CASSYLDVMGYTF.

The chain recombines TRBV11-2 with TRBJ2-5; TRBD2 matches at 7 bases. J gave up 2 bases and V 0 bases, and 6 bases lay outside the gene matches. Germline V gene sequence: CDR1 SGHAT, CDR2 FQNNGV. CDR3 length: 16 residues. The CDR3 nucleotides read TGTGCCAGCAGCTTAGAGCCAAGGGGAGGGCAAGAGACCCAGTACTTC. Translation: CASSLEPRGGQETQYF.

The chain couples TRBV13 to TRBJ2-5; 7 nucleotides agree with TRBD2. The tail of the sequence fits TRBJ2-7 better, so the J call may be wrong. The germline V gene encodes CDR1 PRHDT and CDR2 FYEKMQ (reference sequence). The CDR3 spans 18 residues. CDR3 protein: CASSFAFVERGGSYEQYF. CDR3 DNA sequence: TGTGCCAGCAGCTTCGCCTTTGTGGAGCGCGGGGGCTCCTACGAGCAGTACTTC.

V gene TRBV7-2 combines with J gene TRBJ1-5; D remains ambiguous. The CDR3 runs to 13 residues. Germline CDR1 and CDR2: SGHTA and FQGNSA. The germline V and J ends were trimmed by 1 base and 4 bases, with 5 bases remaining between them. The CDR3 DNA follows: TGTGCCAGCAGCTTAGGGCGTAATCAGCCCCAGCATTTT. Its translation: CASSLGRNQPQHF.

The chain carries TRBV9 and TRBJ2-3, with 7 bases fitting TRBD1. The CDR3 totals 12 residues. Germline V lookup: CDR1 SGDLS, CDR2 YYNGEE. V shed 4 bases, J shed 8 bases, and the junction held 4 bases outside the gene matches. The CDR3 nucleotides are TGTGCCAGCAGCCCTGAGGGGGCTACGCAGTATTTT. Amino acids: CASSPEGATQYF. Full variable domain (remainder filled in from reference TRBV9 and TRBJ2-3): DSGVTQTPKHLITATGQRVTLRCSPRSGDLSVYWYQQSLDQGLQFLIQYYNGEERAKGNILERFSAQQFPDLHSELNLSSLELGDSALYFCASSPEGATQYFGPGTRLTVL.

The chain carries TRBV5-5 and TRBJ2-5; 8 nucleotides align to TRBD2. The CDR3 extends over 17 amino acids. Trimming removed 1 base from V and 1 base from J; junction bases left unmatched: 9. Germline V CDR1 and CDR2: SGHKS, YYEKEE (reference sequence). CDR3 sequence: CASSLTPLAGLQETQYF. CDR3 bases: TGTGCCAGCAGCTTGACTCCCCTAGCGGGCCTCCAAGAGACCCAGTACTTC.

A single count supports this clone. This chain uses TRBV4-1 with TRBJ2-3, with 14 bases matching TRBD2. V lost 4 bases to trimming and J lost 4 bases; unmatched junction nucleotides: 7. The germline V gene encodes CDR1 MGHRA and CDR2 YSYEKL. CDR3 length equals 17 residues. Written as DNA, the CDR3 is TGCGCCAGCAGCCCTGGGACTAGCGGGAGAAATCCAGATACGCAGTATTTT. Translating it yields CASSPGTSGRNPDTQYF.

This chain uses TRBV7-2 with TRBJ2-1, with 11 bases lining up with TRBD2. CDR1 and CDR2 from the germline V gene are SGHTA and FQGNSA. V trimming: 5 bases; J trimming: 7 bases; junction bases outside the gene matches: 7. The CDR3 covers 15 residues. The CDR3 sequence is CASSRTGTSGNEQFF. CDR3 coding DNA: TGTGCCAGCAGCCGCACCGGGACTAGCGGAAATGAGCAGTTCTTC.

This rearrangement joins TRBV2 to TRBJ2-3; D gene uncertain. This CDR3 has 11 residues. With 3 bases removed from V and 6 bases from J, the gap between germline ends came to 4 bases. Germline CDR1 and CDR2: SNHLY and FYNNEI. The CDR3 coding sequence is TGTGCCAGCAGTGAGTTCGATACGCAGTATTTT. It is translated as CASSEFDTQYF.

The chain recombines TRBV5-1 with TRBJ2-6; D not resolved. Trimming removed 4 bases from V and 2 bases from J, with 16 bases in between. The CDR3 consists of 17 residues. Germline CDR1 reads SGHRS; CDR2 reads YFSETQ. CDR3 in DNA: TGCGCCAGCAGCACCTCCCTTAACAGTGCTGGGGCCAACGTCCTGACTTTC. Its translation: CASSTSLNSAGANVLTF.